Reported below is one TCR beta chain. What it recognizes is unknown. A junction end diverges from the germline sequence, so it may reflect a read error. This sample's RNA came from whole unsorted tissue. Newly diagnosed lung cancer patients had thoracic surgery in China, August–November 2014, without prior chemotherapy. A modified ARM-PCR protocol with three rounds of nested PCR amplified TCRbeta. TCRdb reprocessed the multiplex PCR reads via MiXCR and lists one record per CDR3 protein. The sample has 200,000 to 250,000 distinct CDR3 sequences, less than 80% seen once. This sample stems from a study of tumor and adjacent non-tumor tissue in lung cancer. Across the whole study: Aged about 30 to 76 years, patients included 10 men and a few women with stage I to III disease.

Notes on the study in general: Patients with more diverse tumor TCRs had worse survival. Significantly higher TCR diversity was found in tumor than normal lung.

Germline V gene lookup returns CDR1 SGHNT and CDR2 YENEEA. CDR3 length: 14 amino acids. V and J are TRBV11-3 and TRBJ1-3, with D possibly matching TRBD1 (5 bases). The receptor comes from a man between 60 and 70 years old with non-small cell lung cancer. What was sequenced was lung tumor tissue. The chain's CDR3 is CASRRTIFGDTIYF. The CDR3, as DNA: TGTGCCAGCAGGCGGACAATCTTTGGAGACACCATATATTTT.